This T cell receptor beta chain was recovered during a study of Ad26.COV2.S vaccination and SARS-CoV-2 variants. Study results and caveats: Participants given vaccine showed non-spike TCR breadth similar to that of placebo recipients. Greater spike-specific TCR breadth was seen in vaccine recipients than in placebo recipients.

Sequencing used immunoSEQ multiplex PCR; TCRdb keeps in-frame clones, though not all of them. The sample gives around 94,000 clones, over 70% of which show up once; 15% to 20% is in the top ten. This CDR3 has 14 residues. The germline CDR1 and CDR2 sequences are MDHEN and SYDVKM. The V end lost 2 bases, the J end lost 1 base, and 6 bases lay between the germline ends. Of note for this clone: The antigen is undetermined.

The rearrangement links TRBV28 to TRBJ1-5; D ambiguous. The receptor comes from a human donor who had recovered from COVID-19. Source: peripheral blood, taken after recovery from COVID-19. The CDR3 sequence is CASSLILSNQPQHF. Here the CDR3 DNA reads TGTGCCAGCAGTTTAATTCTGAGCAATCAGCCCCAGCATTTT.